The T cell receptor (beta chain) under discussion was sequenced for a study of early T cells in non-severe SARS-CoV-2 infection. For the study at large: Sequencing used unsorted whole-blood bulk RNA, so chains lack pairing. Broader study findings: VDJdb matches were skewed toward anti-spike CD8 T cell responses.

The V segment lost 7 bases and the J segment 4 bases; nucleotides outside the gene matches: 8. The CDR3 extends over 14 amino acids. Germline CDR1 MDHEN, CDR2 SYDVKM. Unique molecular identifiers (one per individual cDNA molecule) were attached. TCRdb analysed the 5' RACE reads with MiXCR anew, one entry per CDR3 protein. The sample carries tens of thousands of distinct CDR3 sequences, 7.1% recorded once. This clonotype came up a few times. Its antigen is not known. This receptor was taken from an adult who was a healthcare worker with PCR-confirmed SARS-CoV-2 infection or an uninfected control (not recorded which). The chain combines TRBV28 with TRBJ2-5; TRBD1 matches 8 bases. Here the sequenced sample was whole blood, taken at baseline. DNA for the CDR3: TGTGCCAGCACTCCAGGGGGCCACGGAGAGACCCAGTACTTC. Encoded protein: CASTPGGHGETQYF.